These T cell receptor beta chains were read from a single sample in a study of cytotoxic CD8 clonotypes in ibrutinib-treated CLL. Sequencing used immunoSEQ multiplex PCR; TCRdb keeps in-frame clones, though not all of them. This table holds under 150,000 clones, around 84% found once. The starting material was PBMCs, obtained after 24 months of ibrutinib treatment. The receptor source for this set is a human donor with chronic lymphocytic leukemia. The CDR3 runs from the conserved cysteine through the conserved F or W. A D gene is named only where the DNA matches it firmly. A row's size may be missing; if present it is once, few, many or a size class.

j_call clone_size cdr3_length v_call d_call cdr3_aa cdr3_nt
TRBJ1-1 few 14 TRBV7-9 TRBD1 CASSLLTGRTEAFF TGTGCCAGCAGCTTATTGACAGGGCGGACTGAAGCTTTCTTT
TRBJ2-1 . 17 TRBV7-9 . CASSLGAGARPYNEQFF TGTGCCAGCAGCTTAGGGGCGGGGGCCCGACCTTACAATGAGCAGTTCTTC
TRBJ2-5 . 14 TRBV9 . CASSVGAGQETQYF TGTGCCAGCAGCGTAGGAGCAGGCCAAGAGACCCAGTACTTC
TRBJ2-2 . 16 TRBV11-3 TRBD2 CASSHSGGANTGELFF TGTGCCAGCAGCCATAGCGGGGGGGCCAACACCGGGGAGCTGTTTTTT
TRBJ2-3 . 16 TRBV7-6 TRBD2 CASSLKTSGGTDTQYF TGTGCCAGCAGCTTAAAAACTAGCGGGGGCACAGATACGCAGTATTTT
TRBJ2-7 . 15 TRBV10-2 . CASRSPGPQTYEQYF TGCGCCAGCAGGAGCCCCGGGCCCCAGACCTACGAGCAGTACTTC
TRBJ2-2 . 17 TRBV7-9 . CASSHPVGRELTGELFF TGTGCCAGCAGCCACCCCGTAGGCAGGGAACTGACCGGGGAGCTGTTTTTT
TRBJ1-2 few 16 TRBV18 TRBD1 CASSSTNRGGNYGYTF TGTGCCAGCTCATCTACTAACAGGGGAGGTAACTATGGCTACACCTTC
TRBJ1-5 . 13 TRBV11-2 . CASSFMTNQPQHF TGTGCCAGCAGCTTTATGACGAATCAGCCCCAGCATTTT
TRBJ2-2 . 16 TRBV2 . CASSEEAGLNTGELFF TGTGCCAGCAGTGAAGAGGCAGGATTAAACACCGGGGAGCTGTTTTTT
TRBJ1-4 . 13 TRBV10-3 . CAISESATEKLFF TGTGCCATCAGTGAGTCAGCGACAGAAAAACTGTTTTTT
TRBJ2-4 few 18 TRBV4-3 . CASSQEALRYLAKNIQYF TGCGCCAGCAGCCAAGAGGCTCTAAGATATCTAGCCAAAAACATTCAGTACTTC
TRBJ2-2 . 12 TRBV12-5 . CASGLGIGELFF TGTGCTAGTGGTTTAGGGATCGGGGAGCTGTTTTTT
TRBJ1-1 . 15 TRBV13 . CASSFGGLGNTEAFF TGTGCCAGCAGCTTCGGGGGGCTTGGAAACACTGAAGCTTTCTTT
TRBJ1-2 . 13 TRBV6-5 TRBD1 CASSQQGADGYTF TGTGCCAGCAGTCAACAGGGGGCAGATGGCTACACCTTC
TRBJ2-5 . 15 TRBV19 . CASSIRGRELETQYF TGTGCCAGTAGTATCAGGGGCAGGGAATTGGAGACCCAGTACTTC
TRBJ2-2 . 14 TRBV10-3 . CAISEFLNTGELFF TGTGCCATCAGTGAGTTTCTGAACACCGGGGAGCTGTTTTTT
TRBJ1-6 . 14 TRBV7-6 . CASSLRGRNSPLHF TGTGCCAGCAGCTTACGCGGACGGAATTCACCCCTCCACTTT
TRBJ1-6 . 15 TRBV21-1 . CASNQRIGLDSPLHF TGTGCCAGCAACCAAAGGATAGGGTTGGATTCACCCCTCCACTTT
TRBJ1-5 . 12 TRBV19 . CASSTRGAAQHF TGTGCCAGTAGTACCAGGGGAGCAGCCCAGCATTTT
TRBJ2-3 . 14 TRBV7-2 . CASSLELGADTQYF TGTGCCAGCAGCTTAGAACTAGGTGCAGATACGCAGTATTTT
TRBJ2-7 . 12 TRBV5-4 . CASSTPGYEQYF TGTGCCAGCAGCACACCAGGTTACGAGCAGTACTTC
TRBJ2-3 . 18 TRBV10-3 TRBD2 CAIRIRTSGNPSTDTQYF TGTGCCATCAGGATCCGGACTAGCGGGAACCCTAGCACAGATACGCAGTATTTT
TRBJ1-2 . 14 TRBV7-2 . CASSFPRGGYGYTF TGTGCCAGCAGCTTCCCTAGGGGGGGCTATGGCTACACCTTC
TRBJ1-5 . 14 TRBV4-2 . CASSQDLGNQPQHF TGTGCCAGCAGCCAAGATCTAGGCAATCAGCCCCAGCATTTT
TRBJ2-3 . 14 TRBV6-5 . CASSYAAGTDTQYF TGTGCCAGCAGTTACGCGGCAGGCACAGATACGCAGTATTTT
TRBJ1-1 few 13 TRBV10-2 . CASSSDKNTEAFF TGCGCCAGCAGTTCGGACAAGAACACTGAAGCTTTCTTT
TRBJ2-1 . 15 TRBV7-2 TRBD1 CASSRDRAIYNEQFF TGTGCCAGCAGCCGGGACAGGGCCATTTACAATGAGCAGTTCTTC
TRBJ1-4 . 14 TRBV14 . CASSPIEGGEKLFF TGTGCCAGCAGCCCTATAGAGGGAGGGGAAAAACTGTTTTTT
TRBJ2-7 . 15 TRBV19 TRBD1 CASSLGGQGPYEQYF TGTGCCAGTAGCCTAGGCGGACAGGGCCCCTACGAGCAGTACTTC
TRBJ2-7 . 15 TRBV5-1 TRBD2 CASSQERGGRYEQYF TGCGCCAGCAGCCAAGAACGGGGAGGGAGGTACGAGCAGTACTTC
TRBJ2-1 . 15 TRBV7-2 TRBD2 CASSLSAGGPDEQFF TGTGCCAGCAGCTTAAGCGCGGGGGGGCCCGATGAGCAGTTCTTC
TRBJ2-5 . 12 TRBV14 . CASSQARETQYF TGTGCCAGCAGCCAAGCTAGGGAGACCCAGTACTTC
TRBJ2-7 . 15 TRBV10-3 . CASASGTPVTYEQYF TGTGCCTCAGCCTCCGGGACTCCCGTGACCTACGAGCAGTACTTC
TRBJ2-2 . 15 TRBV7-2 TRBD1 CASSLLTGGPGELFF TGTGCCAGCAGCTTACTAACAGGGGGCCCCGGGGAGCTGTTTTTT
TRBJ1-5 . 20 TRBV30 . CAWSVPPAGNVGYSNQPQHF TGTGCCTGGAGTGTACCCCCGGCAGGGAATGTAGGGTATAGCAATCAGCCCCAGCATTTT
TRBJ2-4 once 14 TRBV2 TRBD2 CASSELAAGDIQYF TGTGCCAGCAGTGAATTAGCGGCGGGGGACATTCAGTACTTC
TRBJ1-1 . 15 TRBV12-5 . CASGLSSIENTEAFF TGTGCTAGTGGTTTGTCGAGTATAGAGAACACTGAAGCTTTCTTT